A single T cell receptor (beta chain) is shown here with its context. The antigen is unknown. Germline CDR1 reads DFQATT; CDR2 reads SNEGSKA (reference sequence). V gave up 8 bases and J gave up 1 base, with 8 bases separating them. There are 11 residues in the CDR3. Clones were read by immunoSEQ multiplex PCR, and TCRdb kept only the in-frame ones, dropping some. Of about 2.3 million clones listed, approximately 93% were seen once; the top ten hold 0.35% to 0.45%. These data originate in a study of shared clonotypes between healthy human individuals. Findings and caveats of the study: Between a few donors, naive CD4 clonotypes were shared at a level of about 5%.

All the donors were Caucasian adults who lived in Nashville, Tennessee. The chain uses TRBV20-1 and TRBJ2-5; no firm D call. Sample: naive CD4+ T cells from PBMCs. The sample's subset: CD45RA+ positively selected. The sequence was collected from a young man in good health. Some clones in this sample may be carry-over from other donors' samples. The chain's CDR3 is CSHYGQETQYF. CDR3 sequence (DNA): TGCAGTCATTATGGCCAAGAGACCCAGTACTTC.